A single sample is the source of the 20 T cell receptor beta chains below, sequenced in a study of OX40 agonist ivuxolimab in advanced cancers. TCRdb's table, derived via immunoSEQ multiplex PCR, lists solely in-frame clones and lacks some. The table lists 130,000 or so clones, more than 85% of them singletons. The sample in question was CD4+ or CD8+ T cells sorted from blood, obtained in a trial of the OX40 agonist ivuxolimab. These TCRs come from an adult with an advanced solid tumor such as melanoma, head and neck, liver or kidney cancer.

V and J are TRBV5-1 and TRBJ2-2, with TRBD2 as a possible D gene (6 bases). Germline values: CDR1 SGHRS, CDR2 YFSETQ. The CDR3 spans 13 residues. The V end was cut by 4 bases, the J end by 7 bases, with 11 bases between. The CDR3 coding sequence is TGCGCCAGCAGCCGGGACTTTTACGGGGAGCTGTTTTTT. Translated, it gives CASSRDFYGELFF.

This clone occurred a few times. The V and J genes are TRBV19 and TRBJ1-2; D is unresolved. V was pared by 4 bases and J by 7 bases, with 10 bases between. Germline CDR1 is LNHDA and CDR2 is SQIVND (reference sequence). This CDR3 is 12 amino acids long. Written as DNA, the CDR3 is TGTGCCAGTAGTACTTTGGTAGGTGGCTACACCTTC. It codes for CASSTLVGGYTF.

The V call is TRBV5-1, the J call TRBJ2-7; 9 nucleotides align to TRBD1. V shed 6 bases and J 2 bases; nucleotides not matched to a gene: 6. The CDR3 consists of 14 residues. CDR1 SGHRS and CDR2 YFSETQ come from the germline V gene. Here the CDR3 DNA reads TGCGCCAGCAAAGACGGGACAGGGACCTACGAGCAGTACTTC. This translates into CASKDGTGTYEQYF.

V is TRBV10-3 and J is TRBJ2-1, with 7 bases fitting TRBD1. The CDR3 has 15 amino acids. V lost 9 bases to trimming and J lost 0 bases; unmatched junction nucleotides: 8. Looked up from germline, CDR1 is ENHRY and CDR2 is SYGVKD. CDR3 residues: CAIKTGPSSYNEQFF. The CDR3 region has the DNA TGTGCCATAAAGACAGGGCCTAGCTCCTACAATGAGCAGTTCTTC.

This clone showed up just a few times. V gene TRBV28 combines with J gene TRBJ1-1; TRBD1 might be the D (6 bases). Trimming left V 6 bases short and J 1 base short, with 15 bases between. The CDR3 length is 15 residues. CDR1 MDHEN and CDR2 SYDVKM come from the germline V gene. CDR3 protein: CASRGPGHQNTEAFF. CDR3 coding DNA: TGTGCCAGCAGGGGGCCGGGACACCAGAACACTGAAGCTTTCTTT. Filled out from reference TRBV28 and TRBJ1-1, the complete variable domain reads DVKVTQSSRYLVKRTGEKVFLECVQDMDHENMFWYRQDPGLGLRLIYFSYDVKMKEKGDIPEGYSVSREKKERFSLILESASTNQTSMYLCASRGPGHQNTEAFFGQGTRLTVV.

This clone has just one count. J is TRBJ1-5 and V is TRBV5-1, with D uncertain. CDR1 is SGHRS, CDR2 YFSETQ, per germline. The CDR3 consists of 16 residues. V gave up 1 base and J gave up 4 bases, with 15 bases separating them. The CDR3 DNA follows: TGCGCCAGCAGCTTGAGTCCGGGAGGAAAAAATCAGCCCCAGCATTTT. Protein: CASSLSPGGKNQPQHF.

J is TRBJ2-3 and V is TRBV5-1, with 9 nucleotides matching TRBD1. The germline gives CDR1 SGHRS, CDR2 YFSETQ. The ends lost 10 bases at V and 6 bases at J; junction bases unmatched: 15. The CDR3 runs to 15 residues. The CDR3 DNA sequence: TGCGCCTCCAGAACAGGGGGCGCAGGTTTTGATACGCAGTATTTT. This translates into CASRTGGAGFDTQYF.

The chain is built from TRBV28 and TRBJ1-5, with 11 bases identical to TRBD1. The germline gives CDR1 MDHEN, CDR2 SYDVKM. This CDR3 is 16 amino acids long. The trim removed 5 bases at V and 5 bases at J, leaving 8 bases unmatched. The DNA for the CDR3 is TGTGCCAGCAGTCCGGGGACAGGGGGAGGTCATCAGCCCCAGCATTTT. Amino acids: CASSPGTGGGHQPQHF.

This clone was picked up one time. CDR3 loop: CASRPVAGRETQYF. CDR3 nucleotides: TGTGCTAGCCGGCCGGTAGCGGGACGTGAGACCCAGTACTTC. This chain links TRBV7-7 with TRBJ2-5, with 8 bases fitting TRBD2. Looked up from germline, CDR1 is SSHAT and CDR2 is FNYEAQ (reference sequence). This CDR3 spans 14 amino acids.

The chain joins TRBV27 to TRBJ2-7; no clear D. Germline CDR1 MNHEY, CDR2 SMNVEV (reference sequence). V was shortened by 1 base and J by 10 bases, with 17 bases between the two germline ends. The CDR3 covers 14 residues. CDR3 protein: CASSLLPPVGSQYF. The DNA of the CDR3 is TGTGCCAGCAGTTTATTGCCTCCGGTTGGGTCTCAGTACTTC.

CDR3 in DNA: TGTGCCAGCAGTGCCCTCGGCCCCTACAATGAGCAGTTCTTC. It is translated as CASSALGPYNEQFF. V is TRBV6-1 and J is TRBJ2-1; D is ambiguous. V lost 4 bases to trimming and J lost 2 bases, with 9 bases between them. CDR1 MNHNS and CDR2 SASEGT come from the germline V gene. The CDR3 runs 14 residues.

J is TRBJ1-1 and V is TRBV20-1, with D perhaps TRBD1 (5 bases). Germline CDR1 DFQATT, CDR2 SNEGSKA (reference sequence). CDR3 length: 11 amino acids. The V and J ends lost 5 bases and 2 bases respectively, with 6 bases between them. CDR3 coding DNA: TGCAGTGCTGGGACTAACACTGAAGCTTTCTTT. The encoded protein is CSAGTNTEAFF.

The chain couples TRBV4-1 to TRBJ2-7; 9 bases match TRBD1. V gave up 1 base and J gave up 9 bases; unmatched junction bases: 10. The CDR3 contains 15 residues. The germline V gene has CDR1 MGHRA and CDR2 YSYEKL. In DNA form, the CDR3 reads TGCGCCAGCAGCCAAGGACAGGGGGGGCTAAGGGGGCAGTACTTC. Translation gives CASSQGQGGLRGQYF.

In nucleotides, the CDR3 is TGTGCCAGCAGCTTCGACAGGGGCGGCGGCTACACCTTC. Translation gives CASSFDRGGGYTF. The chain recombines TRBV11-2 with TRBJ1-2; the match to TRBD1 covers 8 bases. V shed 3 bases, J shed 8 bases, and the junction held 5 bases outside the gene matches. The CDR3 consists of 13 residues. Germline V lookup: CDR1 SGHAT, CDR2 FQNNGV.

The chain carries TRBV7-2 and TRBJ1-5; TRBD1 matches 7 bases. Germline CDR1 and CDR2: SGHTA and FQGNSA. V gave up 3 bases and J gave up 6 bases; unmatched junction bases: 8. The CDR3 spans 15 residues. The CDR3 spells CASSLRQGDGQPQHF. CDR3 in DNA: TGTGCCAGCAGCTTGCGACAGGGAGATGGTCAGCCCCAGCATTTT.

The CDR3 nucleotides are TGTGCCAGTAGTATAGATCTCCGGGGGCGAAAATCCGGGGAGCTGTTTTTT. It yields the protein CASSIDLRGRKSGELFF. The J gene is TRBJ2-2, the V gene TRBV19; TRBD1 or TRBD2 may be the D gene (6 bases each). CDR1 is LNHDA and CDR2 is SQIVND in the germline V gene (reference sequence). This CDR3 is built from 17 residues. Trimming stripped 0 bases from V and 6 bases from J, with 17 bases between.

V and J are TRBV19 and TRBJ1-5; 7 positions match TRBD1. This CDR3 region has 17 residues. In germline, CDR1 is LNHDA, CDR2 SQIVND (reference sequence). J gave up 4 bases and V 1 base, and 10 bases lay outside the gene matches. The CDR3 is CASSIVQAGGLNQPQHF. The CDR3 DNA sequence: TGTGCCAGTAGTATAGTTCAGGCAGGGGGATTAAATCAGCCCCAGCATTTT.

CDR3 in amino acids: CASSGDRLTEAFF. DNA for the CDR3: TGTGCCAGCAGTGGGGACCGCCTCACTGAAGCTTTCTTT. This chain uses TRBV6-1 with TRBJ1-1, with a tentative D call TRBD1 (5 bases). CDR3 size: 13 residues. V was trimmed by 4 bases and J by 4 bases, leaving 10 bases between them. Germline V CDR1 and CDR2: MNHNS, SASEGT.

The rearrangement uses TRBV6-5 and TRBJ1-5; no reliable D call. This CDR3 has 15 amino acids. Trimming removed 6 bases at V and 2 bases at J, with 14 bases between. Germline V gene lookup returns CDR1 MNHEY and CDR2 SVGAGI. CDR3 bases: TGTGCCAGCAGCGGTGAGGGCTCGGGCAATCAGCCCCAGCATTTT. Translating it yields CASSGEGSGNQPQHF.

In its sample, this clone was seen once. The CDR3 DNA sequence: TGCGCCAGCAGCTTGGGACCCGGAGACTCGCTTGAGCAGTTCTTC. It yields the protein CASSLGPGDSLEQFF. The chain couples TRBV5-1 to TRBJ2-1, with unresolved D. Trimming cost V 0 bases and J 9 bases, with 16 bases left between them. CDR3 length: 15 residues. Germline V lookup: CDR1 SGHRS, CDR2 YFSETQ.